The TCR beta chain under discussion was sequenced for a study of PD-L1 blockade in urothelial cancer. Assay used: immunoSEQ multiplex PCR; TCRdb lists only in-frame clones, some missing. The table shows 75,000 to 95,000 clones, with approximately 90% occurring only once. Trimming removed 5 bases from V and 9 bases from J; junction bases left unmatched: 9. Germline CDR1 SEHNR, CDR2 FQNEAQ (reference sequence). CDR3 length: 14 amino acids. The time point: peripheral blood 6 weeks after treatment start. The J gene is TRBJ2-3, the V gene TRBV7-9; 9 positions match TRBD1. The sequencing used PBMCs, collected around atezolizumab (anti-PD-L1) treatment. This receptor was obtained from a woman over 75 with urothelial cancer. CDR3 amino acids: CASSPNRGLGTQYF. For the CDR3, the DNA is TGTGCCAGCAGCCCGAACAGGGGGCTAGGGACGCAGTATTTT.